The next 17 T cell receptor beta chains were all read from a single sample in a study of blood T cell repertoires in COVID-19. Some clones are missing from TCRdb's copy, which holds only in-frame ones; the method was immunoSEQ multiplex PCR. The sample records around 69,000 clones, about 82% being singletons. Sequenced: peripheral blood. The receptors were sampled from a man aged 45-60 years with acute or convalescent COVID-19.

The chain has TRBV3-1 (or the pseudogene TRBV3-2) and TRBJ1-4, with TRBD1 as a possible D gene (6 bases). Trimming took off 6 bases at V and 5 bases at J, with 13 bases between the two ends. The CDR3 has 14 residues. The germline V gene encodes CDR1 LGHDT and CDR2 YNNKEL (reference sequence). CDR3 residues: CASSKGGFNEKLFF. CDR3 nucleotide sequence: TGTGCCAGCAGTAAAGGGGGATTCAATGAAAAACTGTTTTTT.

In its sample, this clone was seen once. The chain employs TRBV15 and TRBJ1-2; D is ambiguous. Germline-derived CDR1 and CDR2 are LNHNV and YYDKDF (reference sequence). V was shortened by 0 bases and J by 3 bases, with 11 bases between the two germline ends. The CDR3 is 15 residues long. The CDR3 protein is CATSRDIDTYYGYTF. The CDR3 DNA reads as TGTGCCACCAGCAGAGATATCGACACCTACTATGGCTACACCTTC.

The rearrangement links TRBV7-3 to TRBJ2-3, with 9 bases aligning to TRBD1. The V gene's germline CDR1 is SGHTA and CDR2 FQGTGA. Trimming at V came to 2 bases and at J to 4 bases, leaving 1 base not matched to a gene. The CDR3 covers 14 residues. DNA of the CDR3: TGTGCCAGCAGCTTAGACAGGGGGGCAGATACGCAGTATTTT. Its translation is CASSLDRGADTQYF.

Written as DNA, the CDR3 is TGTGCCAGCAGTGAAATGAACAGGGGTACTGAAGCTTTCTTT. This translates into CASSEMNRGTEAFF. This chain connects TRBV6-1 to TRBJ1-1, with TRBD1 matching 7 bases. Per the germline V gene, CDR1 is MNHNS and CDR2 is SASEGT. The CDR3 has 14 residues. V lost 2 bases, J lost 5 bases, and 5 bases stayed unmatched.

In its sample, this clone was seen once. This chain links TRBV7-8 with TRBJ2-7; 7 bases match TRBD2. Germline V gene lookup returns CDR1 SGHVS and CDR2 FQNEAQ. Trimming took 5 bases from V and 0 from J; bases not matched to a gene: 4. This CDR3 has 14 amino acids. DNA for the CDR3: TGTGCCAGCAGCCCCGGGACTAACTCCTACGAGCAGTACTTC. Protein: CASSPGTNSYEQYF.

The V call is TRBV6-5, the J call TRBJ1-2; 11 nucleotides agree with TRBD1. V was clipped by 2 bases and J by 8 bases; unmatched bases: 7. The CDR3 runs 15 residues. Germline V CDR1 and CDR2: MNHEY, SVGAGI. CDR3 region: CASSYDGQGARGYTF. The CDR3 DNA sequence: TGTGCCAGCAGTTACGATGGACAGGGGGCGCGAGGCTACACCTTC.

V is TRBV5-1 and J is TRBJ1-1, with D uncertain. CDR1 is SGHRS, CDR2 YFSETQ, per germline. V was clipped by 0 bases and J by 0 bases, with 6 bases between them. This CDR3 has 14 amino acids. As DNA, the CDR3 is TGCGCCAGCAGCTTGGGGAGCTTGAACACTGAAGCTTTCTTT. Amino acids: CASSLGSLNTEAFF.

V gene TRBV5-1 combines with J gene TRBJ1-3; 7 nucleotides agree with TRBD1. Germline V gives CDR1 SGHRS, CDR2 YFSETQ. V was clipped by 0 bases and J by 0 bases; unmatched bases: 12. CDR3 size: 19 residues. Here the CDR3 DNA reads TGCGCCAGCAGCTTGGTGGCGTTGACAGGGACTTACTCTGGAAACACCATATATTTT. Protein: CASSLVALTGTYSGNTIYF.

A few counts support this clone. The J gene is TRBJ1-6, the V gene TRBV6-5; 10 nucleotides match TRBD1. V gave up 0 bases and J gave up 10 bases; unmatched junction bases: 3. The CDR3 loop spans 15 amino acids. CDR1 MNHEY and CDR2 SVGAGI come from the germline V gene. Here the CDR3 DNA reads TGTGCCAGCAGTTACTCCGGGACAGGGGAATCACCCCTCCACTTT. This encodes CASSYSGTGESPLHF.

This CDR3 is CASSLPGQGAREQYV. DNA of the CDR3: TGTGCCAGCAGCTTGCCGGGACAGGGGGCAAGGGAGCAGTACGTC. V gene TRBV5-5 combines with J gene TRBJ2-7; TRBD1 matches 12 bases. The germline V gene has CDR1 SGHKS and CDR2 YYEKEE (reference sequence). V shed 1 base, J shed 7 bases, and the junction held 6 bases outside the gene matches. The CDR3 has 15 amino acids.

The CDR3 loop is CASSLDRTYEQYV. CDR3 sequence (DNA): TGCGCCAGCAGCCTCGACAGGACCTACGAGCAGTACGTC. This chain connects TRBV4-1 to TRBJ2-7; D possibly corresponds to TRBD1 (6 bases). Germline CDR1 is MGHRA and CDR2 is YSYEKL. The CDR3 covers 13 residues. The V end was cut by 4 bases, the J end by 2 bases, with 9 bases between.

The V call is TRBV28, the J call TRBJ2-5; D is perhaps TRBD2 (6 bases). In germline, CDR1 is MDHEN, CDR2 SYDVKM. Trimming removed 3 bases from V and 5 bases from J, with 16 bases in between. The length of the CDR3 is 15 residues. CDR3 loop: CASSFEEGEVETQYF. CDR3 nucleotide sequence: TGTGCCAGCAGTTTCGAGGAGGGAGAGGTGGAGACCCAGTACTTC.

J is TRBJ2-2 and V is TRBV5-1; D is perhaps TRBD1 (6 bases). Between the trimmed V and J ends, which lost 2 bases and 4 bases, there was a span of 9 bases. This CDR3 contains 14 residues. CDR1 and CDR2 (germline): SGHRS, YFSETQ. The CDR3 is CASSLDRSTGELFF. CDR3 nucleotides: TGCGCCAGCAGCTTAGACAGGTCCACCGGGGAGCTGTTTTTT.

This clone has a handful of counts. The V gene is TRBV27, the J gene TRBJ2-6; 7 nucleotides match TRBD1. The DNA end is a closer match to TRBJ2-7, so the J assignment may be wrong. This CDR3 has 16 residues. Germline CDR1 is MNHEY and CDR2 is SMNVEV (reference sequence). The CDR3 DNA is TGTGCCAGCAGTTTATCTACAGGGGATCTTTCCTACGAGCAGTACGTC. Translated: CASSLSTGDLSYEQYV.

The V gene is TRBV18, the J gene TRBJ2-3; 11 nucleotides match TRBD2. CDR1 and CDR2 (germline): KGHSH, LQKENI. Germline trimming cut 4 bases from V and 10 bases from J; bases unmatched to any gene: 7. The CDR3 runs to 14 residues. DNA of the CDR3: TGTGCCAGCTCACTTAGCGGGGGGGCCACTGCGCAGTATTTT. Translated: CASSLSGGATAQYF. Full variable domain (outside the CDR3, taken from reference TRBV18 and TRBJ2-3): NAGVMQNPRHLVRRRGQEARLRCSPMKGHSHVYWYRQLPEEGLKFMVYLQKENIIDESGMPKERFSAEFPKEGPSILRIQQVVRGDSAAYFCASSLSGGATAQYFGPGTRLTVL.

This rearrangement joins TRBV10-3 to TRBJ2-7; D might be TRBD2 (6 bases). Trimming took off 3 bases at V and 6 bases at J, with 12 bases between the two ends. The CDR3 is 13 amino acids. Germline-derived CDR1 and CDR2 are ENHRY and SYGVKD. The CDR3 loop reads CAISDIPEGEQYV. The CDR3 DNA is TGTGCCATCAGTGATATCCCGGAGGGCGAGCAGTACGTC.

The rearrangement links TRBV11-2 to TRBJ2-7; TRBD2 matches at 8 bases. Germline lookup yields CDR1 SGHAT and CDR2 FQNNGV. The CDR3 is 15 residues long. Trimming took 5 bases from V and 1 from J; bases not matched to a gene: 7. The CDR3 region is CASSVSGGASYEQYF. In nucleotides, the CDR3 is TGTGCCAGCAGCGTAAGCGGGGGAGCGTCCTACGAGCAGTACTTC.